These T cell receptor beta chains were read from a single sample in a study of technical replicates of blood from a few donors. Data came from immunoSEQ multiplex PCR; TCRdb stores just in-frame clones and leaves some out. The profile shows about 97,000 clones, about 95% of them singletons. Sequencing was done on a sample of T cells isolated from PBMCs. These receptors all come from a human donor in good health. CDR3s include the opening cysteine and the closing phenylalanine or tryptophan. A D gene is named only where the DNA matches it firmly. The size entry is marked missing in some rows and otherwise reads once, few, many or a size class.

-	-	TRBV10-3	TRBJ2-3	TGTGCCATCAGTCGAGAGGCAGATACGCAGTATTTT	CAISREADTQYF
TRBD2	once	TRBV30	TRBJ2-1	TGTGCCTGGAGTATCTGGGACTACTACAATGAGCAGTTCTTC	CAWSIWDYYNEQFF
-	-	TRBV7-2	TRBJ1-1	TGTGCCAGCAGCTTAGCTAGCGGGGGGACTGAAGCTTTCTTT	CASSLASGGTEAFF
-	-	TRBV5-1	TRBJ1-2	TGCGCCAGCAGCACCGAAGGGAGGCAAGGCTACACCTTC	CASSTEGRQGYTF
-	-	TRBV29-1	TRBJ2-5	TGCAGCGTTGACTTCTTTCGGGAGACCCAGTACTTC	CSVDFFRETQYF
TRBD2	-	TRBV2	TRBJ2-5	TGTGCCAGCAGTGACTTGCTAGCGGCACAAGAGACCCAGTACTTC	CASSDLLAAQETQYF
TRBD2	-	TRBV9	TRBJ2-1	TGTGCCAGCAGCGTCATAGCGGGACTCAATGAGCAGTTCTTC	CASSVIAGLNEQFF
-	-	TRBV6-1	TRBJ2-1	TGTGCCAGCAGTGAAAGTCTAGCGAGCTCCTACAATGAGCAGTTCTTC	CASSESLASSYNEQFF
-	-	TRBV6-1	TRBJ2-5	TGTGCCAGCAGTGAAACAGGATCGGTTCCAGAGACCCAGTACTTC	CASSETGSVPETQYF
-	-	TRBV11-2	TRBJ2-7	TGTGCCAGCAGCTTGTTAGCGGTGAGCTCCTACGAGCAGTACTTC	CASSLLAVSSYEQYF
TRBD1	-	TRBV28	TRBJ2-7	TGTGCCAGCAGCTGGGGACAGGGCTTGTCCTACGAGCAGTACTTC	CASSWGQGLSYEQYF
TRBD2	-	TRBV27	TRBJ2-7	TGTGCCAGCAGTTCCCCTCTAGCGGGAGCCTACGAGCAGTACTTC	CASSSPLAGAYEQYF
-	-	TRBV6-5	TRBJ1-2	TGTGCCAGCAGTTATTCCGAGGGGGATGGCTACACCTTC	CASSYSEGDGYTF
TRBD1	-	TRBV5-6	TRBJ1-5	TGTGCCAGCAGCTTGGGGACAGGGGCTGTCAATCAGCCCCAGCATTTT	CASSLGTGAVNQPQHF
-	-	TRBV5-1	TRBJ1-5	TGCGCCAGCAGCTTGGCCATCGGGGTCCAGCCCCAGCATTTT	CASSLAIGVQPQHF
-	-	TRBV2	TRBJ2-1	TGTGCCAGCAGAGACAGTCACAATGAGCAGTTCTTC	CASRDSHNEQFF
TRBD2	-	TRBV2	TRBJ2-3	TGTGCCAGCAGACCACTAGCGGGGATAAGCACAGATACGCAGTATTTT	CASRPLAGISTDTQYF
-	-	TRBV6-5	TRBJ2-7	TGTGCCAGCAGTTACCAGGGGGGCGAGGCCTACGAGCAGTACTTC	CASSYQGGEAYEQYF
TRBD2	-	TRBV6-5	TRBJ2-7	TGTGCCAGCAGGCAACTAGCGGACGACTCCTACGAGCAGTACTTC	CASRQLADDSYEQYF
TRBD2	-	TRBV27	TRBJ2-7	TGTGCCAGCAGTCTCCTCGGACTAGCGGGAGGGCTCACCTACGAGCAGTACTTC	CASSLLGLAGGLTYEQYF
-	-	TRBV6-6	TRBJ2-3	TGTGCCACCCAAGGGCGGAGGCGCTTTAGCACAGATACGCAGTATTTT	CATQGRRRFSTDTQYF
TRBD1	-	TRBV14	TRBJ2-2	TGTGCCAGCAGCGAATCCGGGACAGGGACCGGGGAGCTGTTTTTT	CASSESGTGTGELFF
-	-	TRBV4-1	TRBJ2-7	TGCGCCAGCAGCCAAGATGAAGCTCGCGAGCAGTACTTC	CASSQDEAREQYF
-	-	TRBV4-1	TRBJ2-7	TGCGCCAGCAGCCAAGAAACAGGGACGACTTATTCCTACGAGCAGTACTTC	CASSQETGTTYSYEQYF